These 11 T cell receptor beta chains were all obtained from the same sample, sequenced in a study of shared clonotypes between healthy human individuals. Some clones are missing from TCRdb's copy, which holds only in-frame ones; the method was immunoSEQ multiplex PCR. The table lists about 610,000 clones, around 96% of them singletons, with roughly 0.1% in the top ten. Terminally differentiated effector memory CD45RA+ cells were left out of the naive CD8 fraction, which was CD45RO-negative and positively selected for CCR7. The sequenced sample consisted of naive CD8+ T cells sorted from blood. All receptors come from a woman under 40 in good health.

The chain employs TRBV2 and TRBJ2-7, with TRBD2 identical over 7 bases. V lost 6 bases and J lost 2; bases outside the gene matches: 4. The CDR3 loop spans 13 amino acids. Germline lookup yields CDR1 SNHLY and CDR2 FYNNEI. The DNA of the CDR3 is TGTGCCAGCAGACCCGGGGGGACCTACGAGCAGTACTTC. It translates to CASRPGGTYEQYF. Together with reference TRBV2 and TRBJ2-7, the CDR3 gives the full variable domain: EPEVTQTPSHQVTQMGQEVILRCVPISNHLYFYWYRQILGQKVEFLVSFYNNEISEKSEIFDDQFSVERPDGSNFTLKIRSTKLEDSAMYFCASRPGGTYEQYFGPGTRLTVT.

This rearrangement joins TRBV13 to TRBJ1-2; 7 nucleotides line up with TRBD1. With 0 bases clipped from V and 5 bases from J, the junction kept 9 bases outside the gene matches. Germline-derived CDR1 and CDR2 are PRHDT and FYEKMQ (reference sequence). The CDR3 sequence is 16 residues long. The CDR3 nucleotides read TGTGCCAGCAGCTTAGGCTTAGCAGGGGGTGGATATGGCTACACCTTC. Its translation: CASSLGLAGGGYGYTF.

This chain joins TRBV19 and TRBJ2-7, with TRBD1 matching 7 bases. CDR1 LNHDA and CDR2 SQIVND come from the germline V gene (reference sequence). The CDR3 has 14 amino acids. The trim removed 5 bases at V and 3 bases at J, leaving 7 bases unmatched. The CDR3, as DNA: TGTGCCAGTAGTCCGGGACAGTGGGACTACGAGCAGTACTTC. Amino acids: CASSPGQWDYEQYF.

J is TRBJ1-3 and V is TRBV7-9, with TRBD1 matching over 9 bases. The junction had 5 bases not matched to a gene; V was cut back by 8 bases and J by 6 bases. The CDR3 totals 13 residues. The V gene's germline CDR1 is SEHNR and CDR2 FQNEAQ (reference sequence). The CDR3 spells CASGGQGLNTIYF. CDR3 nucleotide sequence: TGTGCCAGCGGCGGACAGGGGTTAAACACCATATATTTT.

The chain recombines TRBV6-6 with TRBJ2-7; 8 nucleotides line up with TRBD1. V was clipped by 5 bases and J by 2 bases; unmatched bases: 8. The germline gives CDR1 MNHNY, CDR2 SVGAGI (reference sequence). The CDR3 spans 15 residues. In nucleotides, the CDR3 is TGTGCCAGCAGTCTCCAGGGGGCGCGGGCCTACGAGCAGTACTTC. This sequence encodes CASSLQGARAYEQYF.

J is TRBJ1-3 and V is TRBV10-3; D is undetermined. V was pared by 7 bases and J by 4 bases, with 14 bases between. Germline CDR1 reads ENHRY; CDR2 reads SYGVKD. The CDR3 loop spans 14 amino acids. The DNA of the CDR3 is TGTGCCATCATTTCAGACATTCTGGGAAACACCATATATTTT. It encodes CAIISDILGNTIYF.

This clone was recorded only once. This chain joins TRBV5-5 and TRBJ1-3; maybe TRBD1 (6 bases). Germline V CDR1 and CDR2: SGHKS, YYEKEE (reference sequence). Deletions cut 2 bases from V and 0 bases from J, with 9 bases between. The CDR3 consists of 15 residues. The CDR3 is CASSFDRSSGNTIYF. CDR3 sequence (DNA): TGTGCCAGCAGCTTTGACAGGAGCTCTGGAAACACCATATATTTT.

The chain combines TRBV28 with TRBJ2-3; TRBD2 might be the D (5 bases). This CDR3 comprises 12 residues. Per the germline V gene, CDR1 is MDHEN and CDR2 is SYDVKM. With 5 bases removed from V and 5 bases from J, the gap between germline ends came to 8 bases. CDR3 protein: CASSGLKDTQYF. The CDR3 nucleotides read TGTGCCAGCAGTGGACTGAAAGATACGCAGTATTTT.

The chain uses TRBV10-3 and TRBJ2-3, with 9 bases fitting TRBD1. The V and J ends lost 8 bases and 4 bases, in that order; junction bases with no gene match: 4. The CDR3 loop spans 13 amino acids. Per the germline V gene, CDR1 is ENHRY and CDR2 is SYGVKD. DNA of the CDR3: TGTGCCATCGCGGACAGGGGAGCAGATACGCAGTATTTT. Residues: CAIADRGADTQYF.

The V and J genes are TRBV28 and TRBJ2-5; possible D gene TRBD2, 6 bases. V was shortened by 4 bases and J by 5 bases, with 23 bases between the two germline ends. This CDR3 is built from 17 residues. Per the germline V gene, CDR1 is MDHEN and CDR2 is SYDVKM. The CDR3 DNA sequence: TGTGCCAGCAGTTCAAGGATATCCCGGGAGCTCGAGGAGACCCAGTACTTC. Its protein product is CASSSRISRELEETQYF.

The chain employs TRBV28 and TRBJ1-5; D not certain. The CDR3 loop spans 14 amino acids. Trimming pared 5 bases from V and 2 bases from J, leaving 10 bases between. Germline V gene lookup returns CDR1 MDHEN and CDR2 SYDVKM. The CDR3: CASSLQFGNQPQHF. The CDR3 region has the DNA TGTGCCAGCAGTCTCCAATTTGGCAATCAGCCCCAGCATTTT. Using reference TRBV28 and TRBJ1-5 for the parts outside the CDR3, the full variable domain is DVKVTQSSRYLVKRTGEKVFLECVQDMDHENMFWYRQDPGLGLRLIYFSYDVKMKEKGDIPEGYSVSREKKERFSLILESASTNQTSMYLCASSLQFGNQPQHFGDGTRLSIL.